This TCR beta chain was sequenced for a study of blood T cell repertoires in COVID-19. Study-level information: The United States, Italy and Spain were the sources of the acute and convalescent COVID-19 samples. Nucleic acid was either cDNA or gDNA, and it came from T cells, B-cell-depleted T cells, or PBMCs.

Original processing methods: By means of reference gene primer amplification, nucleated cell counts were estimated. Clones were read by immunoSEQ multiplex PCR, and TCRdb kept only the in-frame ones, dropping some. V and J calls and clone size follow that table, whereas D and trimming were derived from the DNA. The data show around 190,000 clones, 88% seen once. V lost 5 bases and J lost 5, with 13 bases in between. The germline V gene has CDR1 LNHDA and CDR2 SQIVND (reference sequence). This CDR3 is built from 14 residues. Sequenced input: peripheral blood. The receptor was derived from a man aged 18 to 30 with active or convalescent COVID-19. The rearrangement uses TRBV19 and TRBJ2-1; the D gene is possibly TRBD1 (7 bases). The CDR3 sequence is CASSLQGGHNEQFF. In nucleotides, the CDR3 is TGTGCCAGTAGTCTCCAGGGGGGCCACAATGAGCAGTTCTTC.